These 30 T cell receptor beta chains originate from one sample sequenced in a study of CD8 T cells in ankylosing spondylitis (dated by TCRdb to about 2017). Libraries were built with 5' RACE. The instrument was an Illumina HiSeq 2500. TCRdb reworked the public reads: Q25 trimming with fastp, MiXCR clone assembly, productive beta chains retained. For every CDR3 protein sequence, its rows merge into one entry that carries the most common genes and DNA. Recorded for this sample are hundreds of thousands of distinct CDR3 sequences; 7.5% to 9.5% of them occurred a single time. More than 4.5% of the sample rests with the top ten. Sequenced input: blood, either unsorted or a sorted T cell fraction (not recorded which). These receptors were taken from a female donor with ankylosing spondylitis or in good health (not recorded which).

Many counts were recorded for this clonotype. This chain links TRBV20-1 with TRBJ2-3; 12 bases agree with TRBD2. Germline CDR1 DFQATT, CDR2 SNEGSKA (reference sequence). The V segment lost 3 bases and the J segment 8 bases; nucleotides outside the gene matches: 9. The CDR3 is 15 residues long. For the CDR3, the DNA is TGCAGTGCTAGTTTGGGACTAGCGGGCCCACGTACGCAGTATTTT. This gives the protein CSASLGLAGPRTQYF.

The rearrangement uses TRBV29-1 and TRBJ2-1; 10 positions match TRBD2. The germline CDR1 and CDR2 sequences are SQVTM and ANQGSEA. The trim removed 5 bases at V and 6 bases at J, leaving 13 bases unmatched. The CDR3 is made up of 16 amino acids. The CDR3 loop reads CSVLKREGFGTNEQFF. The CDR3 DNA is TGCAGCGTTCTAAAGCGGGAGGGGTTTGGAACCAATGAGCAGTTCTTC.

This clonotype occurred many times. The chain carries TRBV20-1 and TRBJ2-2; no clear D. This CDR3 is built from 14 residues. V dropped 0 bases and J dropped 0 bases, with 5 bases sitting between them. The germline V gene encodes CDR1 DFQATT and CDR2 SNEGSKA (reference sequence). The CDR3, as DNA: TGCAGTGCTAGAGATGCAGCGAACACCGGGGAGCTGTTTTTT. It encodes CSARDAANTGELFF.

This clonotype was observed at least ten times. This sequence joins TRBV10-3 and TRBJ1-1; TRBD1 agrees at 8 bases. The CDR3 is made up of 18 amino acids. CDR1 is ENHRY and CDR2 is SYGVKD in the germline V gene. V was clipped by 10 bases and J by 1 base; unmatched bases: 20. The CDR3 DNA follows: TGTGCCACCCACCCGACCGGACAGGGTGTTGTTTCGAACACTGAAGCTTTCTTT. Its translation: CATHPTGQGVVSNTEAFF.

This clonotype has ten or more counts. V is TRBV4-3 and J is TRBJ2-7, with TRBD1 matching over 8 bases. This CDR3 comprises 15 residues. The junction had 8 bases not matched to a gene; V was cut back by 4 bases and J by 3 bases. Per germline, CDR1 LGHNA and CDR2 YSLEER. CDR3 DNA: TGCGCCAGCAGCCCGTCGGACAGGGTACTCTACGAGCAGTACTTC. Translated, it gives CASSPSDRVLYEQYF.

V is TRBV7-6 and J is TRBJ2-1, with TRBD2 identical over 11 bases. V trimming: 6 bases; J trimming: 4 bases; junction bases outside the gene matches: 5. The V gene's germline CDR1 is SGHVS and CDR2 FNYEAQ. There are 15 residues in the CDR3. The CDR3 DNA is TGTGCCAGCAGGCTCGGGACTAGCGGTTACAATGAGCAGTTCTTC. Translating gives CASRLGTSGYNEQFF.

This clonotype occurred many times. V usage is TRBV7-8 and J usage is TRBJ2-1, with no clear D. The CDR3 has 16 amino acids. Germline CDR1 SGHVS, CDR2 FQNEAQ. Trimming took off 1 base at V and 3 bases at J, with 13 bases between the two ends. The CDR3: CASSLGRSALYNEQFF. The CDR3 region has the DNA TGTGCCAGCAGCTTAGGGCGAAGTGCCCTCTACAATGAGCAGTTCTTC.

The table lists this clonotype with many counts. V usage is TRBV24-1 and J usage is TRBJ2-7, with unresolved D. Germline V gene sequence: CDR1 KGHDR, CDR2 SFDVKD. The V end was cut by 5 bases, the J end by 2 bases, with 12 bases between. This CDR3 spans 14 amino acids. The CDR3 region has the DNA TGTGCCACCAGTGCCTTTGAGAACCCCTACGAGCAGTACTTC. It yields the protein CATSAFENPYEQYF.

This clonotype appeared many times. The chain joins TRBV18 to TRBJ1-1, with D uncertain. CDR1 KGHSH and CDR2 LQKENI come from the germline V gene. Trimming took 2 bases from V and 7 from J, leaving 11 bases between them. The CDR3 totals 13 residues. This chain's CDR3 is CASSPGVGFEAFF. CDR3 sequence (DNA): TGTGCCAGCTCACCAGGGGTAGGGTTTGAAGCTTTCTTT.

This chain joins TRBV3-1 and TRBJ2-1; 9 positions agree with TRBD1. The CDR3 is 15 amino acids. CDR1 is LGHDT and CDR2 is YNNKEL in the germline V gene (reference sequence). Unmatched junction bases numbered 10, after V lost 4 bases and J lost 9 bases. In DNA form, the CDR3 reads TGTGCCAGCAGCCGTCCGGGACAGGGTTTTGGTGAGCAGTTCTTC. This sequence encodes CASSRPGQGFGEQFF.

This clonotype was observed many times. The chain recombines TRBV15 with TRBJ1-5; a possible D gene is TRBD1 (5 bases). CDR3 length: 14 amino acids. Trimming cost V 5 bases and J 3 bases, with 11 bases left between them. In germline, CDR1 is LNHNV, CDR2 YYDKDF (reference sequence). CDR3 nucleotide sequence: TGTGCCACCAGCGTCCAGGGAACCAATCAGCCCCAGCATTTT. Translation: CATSVQGTNQPQHF.

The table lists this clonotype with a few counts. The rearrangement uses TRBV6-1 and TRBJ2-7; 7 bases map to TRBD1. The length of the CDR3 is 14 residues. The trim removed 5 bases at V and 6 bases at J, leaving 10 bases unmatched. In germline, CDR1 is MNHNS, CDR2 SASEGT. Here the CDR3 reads CASSPDRDGGEQYF. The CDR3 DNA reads TGTGCCAGCAGTCCAGACAGGGACGGAGGCGAGCAGTACTTC.

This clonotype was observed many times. Here the CDR3 reads CASSYNRGTGELFF. The CDR3 DNA sequence: TGTGCCAGCAGCTATAACAGGGGAACCGGGGAGCTGTTTTTT. The chain carries TRBV7-2 and TRBJ2-2; 7 bases are a match to TRBD1. Germline lookup yields CDR1 SGHTA and CDR2 FQGNSA. The CDR3 is 14 residues long. V gave up 4 bases and J gave up 5 bases; unmatched junction bases: 4.

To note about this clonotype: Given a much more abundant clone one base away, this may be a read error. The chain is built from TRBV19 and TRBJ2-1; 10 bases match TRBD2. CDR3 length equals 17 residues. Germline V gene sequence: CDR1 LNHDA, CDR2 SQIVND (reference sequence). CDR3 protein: CASSILLAGSSYNAQFF. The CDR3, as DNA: TGTGCCAGTAGTATCTTACTAGCGGGAAGCTCCTACAATGCGCAGTTCTTC.

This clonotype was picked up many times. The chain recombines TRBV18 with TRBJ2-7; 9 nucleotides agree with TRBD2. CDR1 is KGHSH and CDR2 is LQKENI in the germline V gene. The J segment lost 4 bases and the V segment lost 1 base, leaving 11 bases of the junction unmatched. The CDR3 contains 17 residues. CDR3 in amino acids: CASSPLPSGNWNYEQYF. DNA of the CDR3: TGTGCCAGCTCACCACTACCTAGCGGGAATTGGAATTACGAGCAGTACTTC. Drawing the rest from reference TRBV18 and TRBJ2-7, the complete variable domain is NAGVMQNPRHLVRRRGQEARLRCSPMKGHSHVYWYRQLPEEGLKFMVYLQKENIIDESGMPKERFSAEFPKEGPSILRIQQVVRGDSAAYFCASSPLPSGNWNYEQYFGPGTRLTVT.

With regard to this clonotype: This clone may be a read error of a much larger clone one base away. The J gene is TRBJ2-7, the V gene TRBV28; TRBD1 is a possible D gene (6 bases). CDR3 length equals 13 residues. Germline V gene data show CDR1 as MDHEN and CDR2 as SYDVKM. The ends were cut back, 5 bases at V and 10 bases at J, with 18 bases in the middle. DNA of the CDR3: TGTGCCAGCAGTCAGGGACACCCAACTGCACAGTACTTC. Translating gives CASSQGHPTAQYF.

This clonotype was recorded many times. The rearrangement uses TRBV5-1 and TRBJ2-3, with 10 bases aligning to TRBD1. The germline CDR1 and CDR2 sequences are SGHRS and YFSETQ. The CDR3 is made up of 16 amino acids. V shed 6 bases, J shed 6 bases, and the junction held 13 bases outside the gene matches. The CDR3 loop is CASTNRDRGFSDTQYF. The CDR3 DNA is TGCGCCAGCACCAACCGGGACAGGGGATTTTCGGATACGCAGTATTTT. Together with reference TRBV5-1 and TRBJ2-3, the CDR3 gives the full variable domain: KAGVTQTPRYLIKTRGQQVTLSCSPISGHRSVSWYQQTPGQGLQFLFEYFSETQRNKGNFPGRFSGRQFSNSRSEMNVSTLELGDSALYLCASTNRDRGFSDTQYFGPGTRLTVL.

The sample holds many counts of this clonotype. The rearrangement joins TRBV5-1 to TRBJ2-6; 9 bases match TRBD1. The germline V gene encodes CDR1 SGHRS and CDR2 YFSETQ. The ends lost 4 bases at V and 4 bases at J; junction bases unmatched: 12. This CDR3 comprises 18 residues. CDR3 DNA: TGCGCCAGCAGCGCCCTGACAGGGGGTCCTAGGGGGGCCAACGTCCTGACTTTC. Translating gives CASSALTGGPRGANVLTF.

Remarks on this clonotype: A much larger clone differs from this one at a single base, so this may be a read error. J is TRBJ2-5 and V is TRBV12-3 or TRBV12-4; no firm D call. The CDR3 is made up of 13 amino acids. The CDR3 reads CTSSLDNVETQYF. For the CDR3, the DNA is TGTACCAGCAGTTTGGATAATGTAGAGACCCAGTACTTC.

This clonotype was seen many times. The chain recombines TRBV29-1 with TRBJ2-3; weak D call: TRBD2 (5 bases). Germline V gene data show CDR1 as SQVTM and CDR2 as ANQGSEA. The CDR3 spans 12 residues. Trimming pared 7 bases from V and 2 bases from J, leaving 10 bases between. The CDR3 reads CSGSGVTDTQYF. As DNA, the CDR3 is TGCAGCGGATCCGGGGTCACAGATACGCAGTATTTT.

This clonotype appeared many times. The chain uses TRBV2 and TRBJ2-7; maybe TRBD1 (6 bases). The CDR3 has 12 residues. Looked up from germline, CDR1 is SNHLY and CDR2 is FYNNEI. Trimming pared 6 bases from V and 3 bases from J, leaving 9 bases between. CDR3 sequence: CASRKQGYEQYF. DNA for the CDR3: TGTGCCAGCAGAAAACAGGGCTACGAGCAGTACTTC.

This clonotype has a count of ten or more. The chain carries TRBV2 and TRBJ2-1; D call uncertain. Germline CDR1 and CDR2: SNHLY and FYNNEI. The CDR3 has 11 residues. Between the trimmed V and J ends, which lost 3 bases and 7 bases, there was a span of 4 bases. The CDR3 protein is CASSEWNEQFF. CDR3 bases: TGTGCCAGCAGTGAGTGGAATGAGCAGTTCTTC.

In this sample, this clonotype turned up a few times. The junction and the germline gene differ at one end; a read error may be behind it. The CDR3 loop is CCAREGYAVGAQETQYF. The DNA of the CDR3 is TGCTGTGCTAGAGAAGGATACGCGGTGGGGGCCCAAGAGACCCAGTACTTC. The chain couples TRBV20-1 to TRBJ2-5; D possibly corresponds to TRBD1 (6 bases). CDR3 length: 17 residues. Germline-derived CDR1 and CDR2 are DFQATT and SNEGSKA (reference sequence).

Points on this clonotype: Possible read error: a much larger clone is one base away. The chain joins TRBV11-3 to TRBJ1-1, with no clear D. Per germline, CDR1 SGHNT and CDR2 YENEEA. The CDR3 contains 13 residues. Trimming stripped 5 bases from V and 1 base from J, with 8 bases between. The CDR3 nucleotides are TGTGCCAGCAGCCCGATGTGGAACACTGAAGCTTTCTTT. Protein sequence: CASSPMWNTEAFF.

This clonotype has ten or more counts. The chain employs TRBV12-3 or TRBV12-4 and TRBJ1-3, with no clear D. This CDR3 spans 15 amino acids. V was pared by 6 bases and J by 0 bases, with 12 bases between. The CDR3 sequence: CASSLRTSSGNTIYF. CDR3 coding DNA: TGTGCCAGCAGCCTGAGGACTAGCTCTGGAAACACCATATATTTT.

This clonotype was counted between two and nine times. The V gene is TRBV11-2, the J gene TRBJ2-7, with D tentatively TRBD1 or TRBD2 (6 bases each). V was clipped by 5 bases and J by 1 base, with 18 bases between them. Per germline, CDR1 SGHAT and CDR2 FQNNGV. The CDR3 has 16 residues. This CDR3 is CASSHIQGAGSYEQYF. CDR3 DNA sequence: TGTGCCAGCAGCCATATACAGGGAGCGGGTTCCTACGAGCAGTACTTC.

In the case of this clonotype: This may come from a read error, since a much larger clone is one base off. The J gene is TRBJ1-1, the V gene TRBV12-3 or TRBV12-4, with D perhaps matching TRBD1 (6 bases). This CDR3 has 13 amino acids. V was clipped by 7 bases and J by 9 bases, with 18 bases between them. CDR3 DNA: TGTGCCAGCACCAATCCTTCGGGGGCAAAAGCTTTCTTT. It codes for CASTNPSGAKAFF.

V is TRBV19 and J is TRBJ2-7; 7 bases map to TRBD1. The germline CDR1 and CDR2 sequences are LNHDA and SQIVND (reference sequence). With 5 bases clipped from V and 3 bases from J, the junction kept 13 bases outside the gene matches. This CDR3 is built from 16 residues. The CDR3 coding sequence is TGTGCCAGTAGTGCCCCAACAGGGGCCGGTCACTACGAGCAGTACTTC. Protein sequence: CASSAPTGAGHYEQYF.

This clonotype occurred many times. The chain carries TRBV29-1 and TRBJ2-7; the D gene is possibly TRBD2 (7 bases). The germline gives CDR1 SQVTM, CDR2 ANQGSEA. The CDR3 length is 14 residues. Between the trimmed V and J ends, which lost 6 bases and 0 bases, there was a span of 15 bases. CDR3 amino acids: CSVLGGLNSYEQYF. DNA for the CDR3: TGCAGCGTCCTAGGGGGACTAAACTCCTACGAGCAGTACTTC.

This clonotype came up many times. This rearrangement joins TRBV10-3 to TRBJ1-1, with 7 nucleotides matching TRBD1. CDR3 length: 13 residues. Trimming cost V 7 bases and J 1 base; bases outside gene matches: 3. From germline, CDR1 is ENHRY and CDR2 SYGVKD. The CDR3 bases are TGTGCCATCAACGACAGGGCGAACACTGAAGCTTTCTTT. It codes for CAINDRANTEAFF.